The clone carrying this TCR beta chain was picked up many times. Diagnosis used clinical symptoms, serum thyroxine, TRAb, thyroid ultrasound and orbital computed tomography. This record comes from a study of Graves' ophthalmopathy and Graves' hyperthyroidism. TCR beta CDR3 amplification used RNA transcripts. First-round RT-PCR with HTBI primers preceded a second-round multiplex PCR. TCRdb re-called the multiplex PCR reads with MiXCR, one entry per CDR3 protein. The repertoire includes about 550,000 distinct CDR3 sequences, under 45% of them detected once, and less than 4.5% sits in the top ten. Per the germline V gene, CDR1 is MDHEN and CDR2 is SYDVKM. The V end lost 7 bases, the J end lost 5 bases, and 20 bases lay between the germline ends. The CDR3 runs to 15 residues.

Specimen: peripheral blood or thyroid tissue (not recorded which). The clonotype comes from an adult man with Graves' hyperthyroidism. The chain couples TRBV28 to TRBJ2-5; D call uncertain. The DNA for the CDR3 is TGTGCCAGCACCTCGATGACCGCCATCGGGGAGACCCAGTACTTC. Its protein product is CASTSMTAIGETQYF.